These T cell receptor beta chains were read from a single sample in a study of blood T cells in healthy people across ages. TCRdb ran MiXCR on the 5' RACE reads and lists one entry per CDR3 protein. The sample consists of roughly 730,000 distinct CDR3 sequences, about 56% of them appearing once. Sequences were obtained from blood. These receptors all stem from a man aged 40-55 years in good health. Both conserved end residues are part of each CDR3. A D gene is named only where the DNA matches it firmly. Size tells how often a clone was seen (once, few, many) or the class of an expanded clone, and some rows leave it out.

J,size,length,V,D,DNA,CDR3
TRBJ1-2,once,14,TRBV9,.,TGTGCCAGCAGCGGGGACGGCATCTACTATGGCTACACCTTC,CASSGDGIYYGYTF
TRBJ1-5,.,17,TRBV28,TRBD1,TGTGCCAGCAGCCCCATAATACAGGGGCTTAGCAATCAGCCCCAGCATTTT,CASSPIIQGLSNQPQHF
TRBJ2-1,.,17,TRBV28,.,TGTGCCAGCAGTTCGCGGGACCCCAGAAGCTCCTACAATGAGCAGTTCTTC,CASSSRDPRSSYNEQFF
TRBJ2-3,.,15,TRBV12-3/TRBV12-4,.,TGTGCCAGCAGTGGGTTGGGGCGTTCAGCAGATACGCAGTATTTT,CASSGLGRSADTQYF
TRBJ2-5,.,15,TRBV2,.,TGTGCCAGCAGGGATACGGGACTTTCGGGGGAGACCCAGTACTTC,CASRDTGLSGETQYF
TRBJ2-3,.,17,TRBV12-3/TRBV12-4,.,TGTGCCAGCACTCCCCTGACCGGAGGTCGTGGCACAGATACGCAGTATTTT,CASTPLTGGRGTDTQYF
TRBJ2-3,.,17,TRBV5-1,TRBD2,TGCGCCAGCAGCTTGGTTTCTCCCAGCGGGGGGATCGATACGCAGTATTTT,CASSLVSPSGGIDTQYF
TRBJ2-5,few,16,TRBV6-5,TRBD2,TGTGCCAGCAGTTTGGGGGCGGGAGGTGGGGGAGAGACCCAGTACTTC,CASSLGAGGGGETQYF
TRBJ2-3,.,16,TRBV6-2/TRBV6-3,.,TGTGCCTCTCGTTTGGGTGGCGGGGCGATCACAGATACGCAGTATTTT,CASRLGGGAITDTQYF
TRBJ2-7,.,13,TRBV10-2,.,TGCGCCAGCAATGCAGGTCCTTCCTACGAGCAGTACTTC,CASNAGPSYEQYF
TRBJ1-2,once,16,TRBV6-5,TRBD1,TGTGCCAGCAGTTACTCCACAGGGGGGACTGACTATGACTACACCTTC,CASSYSTGGTDYDYTF
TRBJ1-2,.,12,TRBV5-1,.,TGCGCCAGCAGCTCCGAGTGGGGCGGCTACACCTTC,CASSSEWGGYTF
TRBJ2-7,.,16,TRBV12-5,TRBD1,TGTGCTAGTGGTTTGTCGGACAGGGTCTCGGCCTACGAGCAGTACTTC,CASGLSDRVSAYEQYF
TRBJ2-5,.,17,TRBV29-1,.,TGCAGCGTTGAAGTGAACGAAAGGGGAGCGTACCAAGAGACCCAGTACTTC,CSVEVNERGAYQETQYF
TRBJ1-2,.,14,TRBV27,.,TGTGCCAGCAGTGTCGGACACCGTAACTATGGCTACACCTTC,CASSVGHRNYGYTF
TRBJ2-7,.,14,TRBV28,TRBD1,TGTGCCAGCAGCACCGGGACAGAGGAGTACGAGCAGTACTTC,CASSTGTEEYEQYF
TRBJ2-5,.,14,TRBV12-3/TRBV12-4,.,TGTGCCAGCAGTTTTTCGGGGGGCGTTGAGACCCAGTACTTC,CASSFSGGVETQYF
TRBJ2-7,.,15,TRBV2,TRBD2,TGTGCCAGCAGCCAAGGGGGACTAGCCATCTACGAGCAGTACTTC,CASSQGGLAIYEQYF
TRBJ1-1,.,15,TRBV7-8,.,TGTGCCAGCAGCTTAGCGGCGGCGCATACCACTGAAGCTTTCTTT,CASSLAAAHTTEAFF
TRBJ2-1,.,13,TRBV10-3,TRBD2,TGTGCCATCAGTGGACTAGCGGGGAATGAGCAGTTCTTC,CAISGLAGNEQFF
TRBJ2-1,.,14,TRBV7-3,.,TGTGCCAGCAGCTTAGATGGTCAGTACAATGAGCAGTTCTTC,CASSLDGQYNEQFF
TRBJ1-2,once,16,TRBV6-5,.,TGTGCCAGCTGCGGGGTAATTGCGCAGACGAACTATGGCTACACCTTC,CASCGVIAQTNYGYTF
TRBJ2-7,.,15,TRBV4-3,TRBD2,TGCGCCAGCAGCCAGGCGGGAGGGGGGCCTTACGAGCAGTACTTC,CASSQAGGGPYEQYF
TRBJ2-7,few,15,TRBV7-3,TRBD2,TGTGCCAGCAGCCCTCATGGGGGGGGGTCCTACGAGCAGTACTTC,CASSPHGGGSYEQYF
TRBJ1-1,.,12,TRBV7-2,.,TGTGCCAGCAGCTTAGGGTTCGGAGAAGCTTTCTTT,CASSLGFGEAFF
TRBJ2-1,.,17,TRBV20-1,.,TGCAGTCCAAGGGATTCCGGGGCCACGCAAACGTACAATGAGCAGTTCTTC,CSPRDSGATQTYNEQFF
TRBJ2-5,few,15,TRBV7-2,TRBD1,TGTGCCAGCAGCTTAGAGGGACAGGGCCGGGAGACCCAGTACTTC,CASSLEGQGRETQYF
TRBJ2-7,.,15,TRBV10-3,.,TGTGCCACCAAAACTAGAGCGCAAGGAGGGGACGAGCAGTACTTC,CATKTRAQGGDEQYF
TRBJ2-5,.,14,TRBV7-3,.,TGTGCCAGCAGCTCACCAGGATCCATGGAGACCCAGTACTTC,CASSSPGSMETQYF
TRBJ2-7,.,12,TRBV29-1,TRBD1,TGCAGCGTCGGTTGGGCAGGGGGCGAGCAGTACTTC,CSVGWAGGEQYF
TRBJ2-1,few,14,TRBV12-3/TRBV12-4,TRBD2,TGTGCCAGCAGGATAGCGGGGCGCTACAATGAGCAGTTCTTC,CASRIAGRYNEQFF
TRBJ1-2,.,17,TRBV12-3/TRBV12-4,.,TGTGCCAGCAGCCCTTTGGTAGACTGGGAACCCACCTATGGCTACACCTTC,CASSPLVDWEPTYGYTF
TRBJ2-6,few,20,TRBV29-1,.,TGCAGCGTTGAAGGAGTGTGGGACAAGGGTCCCTCCCCTGGGGCCAACGTCCTGACTTTC,CSVEGVWDKGPSPGANVLTF
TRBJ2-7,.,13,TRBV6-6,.,TGTGCCAGCAGTGACGGCGGGGTCGGTGAGCAGTACTTC,CASSDGGVGEQYF
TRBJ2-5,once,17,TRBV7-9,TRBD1,TGTGCCAGCAGTCATACACGATGGACAGGGGTACGGGAGACCCAGTACTTC,CASSHTRWTGVRETQYF
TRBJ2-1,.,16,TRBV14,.,TGTGCCAGCAGCCGAGTAATAGCGTCACCCTACAATGAGCAGTTCTTC,CASSRVIASPYNEQFF
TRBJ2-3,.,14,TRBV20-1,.,TGCAGTGCTAGGCCCGACGGACCCACAGATACGCAGTATTTT,CSARPDGPTDTQYF
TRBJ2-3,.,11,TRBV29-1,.,TGCAGCGTTGCCACCACAGATACGCAGTATTTT,CSVATTDTQYF
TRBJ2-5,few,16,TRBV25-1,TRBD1,TGTGCCAGCAGTCCACCTACCACGACAGGGTGGGAGACCCAGTACTTC,CASSPPTTTGWETQYF
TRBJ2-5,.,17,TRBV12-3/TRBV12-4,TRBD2,TGTGCCAGCAGTTCCACATCTAGCGGGAGGGCCCAAGAGGCCCAGTACTTC,CASSSTSSGRAQEAQYF
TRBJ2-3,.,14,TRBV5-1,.,TGCGCCAGCAGCCCCGACTTACAAAGGGATACGCAGTATTTT,CASSPDLQRDTQYF
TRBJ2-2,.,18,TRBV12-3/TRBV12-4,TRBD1,TGTGCCAGCAGTACACCGGGACAGGGCAATTTGGTCTCCGGGGAGCTGTTTTTT,CASSTPGQGNLVSGELFF
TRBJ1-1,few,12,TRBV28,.,TGTGCCAGCAGTTTCCAGACGGCTGAAGCTTTCTTT,CASSFQTAEAFF
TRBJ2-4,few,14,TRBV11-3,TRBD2,TGTGCCAGCAGCCCTGGGAGGGTAGGAGGGGTTCAGTACTTC,CASSPGRVGGVQYF
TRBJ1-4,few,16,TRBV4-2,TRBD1,TGTGCCAGCAGCCAAGTTTTCAGGGGGACGGATGAAAAACTGTTTTTT,CASSQVFRGTDEKLFF
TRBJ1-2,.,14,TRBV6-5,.,TGTGCCAGCATTTACTCGTTCATTTCCGATGGCTACACCTTC,CASIYSFISDGYTF
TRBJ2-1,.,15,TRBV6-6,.,TGTACCAGCAGTCGGGGGTGGGGGGCCCACAATGAGCAGTTCTTC,CTSSRGWGAHNEQFF
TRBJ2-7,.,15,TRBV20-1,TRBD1,TGCAGTGCTAGAGACCCGGGACAGGGAAGCTACGAGCAGTACTTC,CSARDPGQGSYEQYF
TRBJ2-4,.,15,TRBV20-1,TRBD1,TGCAGTGCAAACGACAGGGCTGGCACCAAAAACATTCAGTACTTC,CSANDRAGTKNIQYF
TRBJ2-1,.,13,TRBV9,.,TGTGCCAGCAGCGTAGGTATAGAGTTGGAGCAGTTCTTC,CASSVGIELEQFF
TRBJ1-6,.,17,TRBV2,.,TGTGCCAGCAGTAGGGACACCCTAAAGTCCCATAATTCACCCCTCCACTTT,CASSRDTLKSHNSPLHF
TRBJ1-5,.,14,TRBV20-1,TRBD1,TGCAGTGCTAAAACAGACAGGGAATACCAGCCCCAGCATTTT,CSAKTDREYQPQHF
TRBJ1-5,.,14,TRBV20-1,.,TGCAGTGCTAGGACAGAGATTAGCAATCAGCCCCAGCATTTT,CSARTEISNQPQHF
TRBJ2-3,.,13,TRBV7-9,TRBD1,TGTGCCAGCCAGACAGGGGGCGTAGATACGCAGTATTTT,CASQTGGVDTQYF
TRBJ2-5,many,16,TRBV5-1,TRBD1,TGCGCCAGCAGCTTGGACTTAGGGGACAGAACCTCTATATGGTACTTC,CASSLDLGDRTSIWYF